In this sample, the clone carrying this T cell receptor (beta chain) turned up a few times. What it recognizes is unknown. Deletions cut 1 base from V and 4 bases from J, with 10 bases between. The CDR3 is 14 residues long. The V gene's germline CDR1 is MGHRA and CDR2 YSYEKL. These data are taken from a study of T-cell memory formation after mild COVID-19. Study outcomes and limitations: Memory cells collected pre-infection included some clones that later responded, suggesting cross-reactive memory joined. CD4/CD8 balance characterized clones contracting day 15 to 85, and CD4+ skew characterized later expanders. A second wave of clones peaked on day 37, and their SARS-CoV-2 specificity went unconfirmed.

TCRdb fed the 5' RACE reads into MiXCR, producing one record per CDR3 protein. The table lists about 81,000 distinct CDR3 sequences, around a quarter of them singletons. This TCR derives from a man between 18 and 29 years old who had mild COVID-19 (a few samples of this study predate the infection). Cell type and time point are not known. The chain couples TRBV4-1 to TRBJ2-5; a weak D match, TRBD1 (6 bases). Sequences were obtained from PBMCs or a T cell subset sorted from them (not recorded which). CDR3 bases: TGCGCCAGCAGCCAAGTGGGGGCAGGAGAGACCCAGTACTTC. Residues: CASSQVGAGETQYF.